Listed below are T cell receptor beta chains from one sample, sequenced in a study of blood T cell repertoires in COVID-19. Produced via immunoSEQ multiplex PCR; TCRdb's table is partial and in-frame only. The sample holds 200,000 to 300,000 clones, 86% seen once. Sequences were obtained from peripheral blood. The receptors come from a man aged 25 to 40 with active or convalescent COVID-19. The CDR3 runs from the conserved cysteine through the conserved F or W. Fields, in order: D gene, V gene, clone size, J gene, CDR3 DNA, CDR3 protein. The D gene is left open where the match is weak. Size is stated for part of the rows, as once, few or many counts, or as a class when the clone is expanded.

-	TRBV19	-	TRBJ2-1	TGTGCCAGTATTATGATGGGGGCGCGGACCCCCTTTAATGAGCAGTTCTTC	CASIMMGARTPFNEQFF
-	TRBV11-2	-	TRBJ1-2	TGTGCCAGCAGCCGGGACCTGGAGGGGTATGGCTACACCTTC	CASSRDLEGYGYTF
TRBD1	TRBV7-3	-	TRBJ1-2	TGTGCCAGCAGCCTCGCAAGGAACGGACAGGGAGTCTATGGCTACACCTTC	CASSLARNGQGVYGYTF
-	TRBV5-6	-	TRBJ1-5	TGTGCCAGCAGCTTGGCAGACAGTAGCAATCAGCCCCAGCATTTT	CASSLADSSNQPQHF
TRBD1	TRBV5-3	few	TRBJ1-2	TGTGCCAGAAGCGGAGGGACAGTTAAATGGTTCTATGGCTACACCTTC	CARSGGTVKWFYGYTF
TRBD1	TRBV28	-	TRBJ1-5	TGTGCCAGCAGTCAAATACAGGGGGCCCCTAGCAATCAGCCCCAGCATTTT	CASSQIQGAPSNQPQHF
TRBD1	TRBV20-1	-	TRBJ2-7	TGCAGTGCTAGTGAAACGCGGACAGGGGGCTCCTACGAGCAGTACTTC	CSASETRTGGSYEQYF
TRBD1	TRBV14	once	TRBJ1-6	TGTGCCAGCAGCCTTGCAGGGGGCCTTGCTAATTCACCCCTCCACTTT	CASSLAGGLANSPLHF
-	TRBV7-2	-	TRBJ1-3	TGTGCCAGCGTGGGAGGGAACACCATATATTTT	CASVGGNTIYF
TRBD1	TRBV27	-	TRBJ1-2	TGTGCCAGCAGTTTATTGGGGACAGGGAGCAACTATGGCTACACCTTC	CASSLLGTGSNYGYTF
TRBD1	TRBV18	-	TRBJ1-5	TGTGCCAGCTCACCAGGGACAGGGGATCAGCCCCAGCATTTT	CASSPGTGDQPQHF
-	TRBV10-2	-	TRBJ2-1	TGCGCCAGCAGTCCCGGGGTATGGAATGAGCAGTTCTTC	CASSPGVWNEQFF
TRBD2	TRBV3-1/TRBV3-2	-	TRBJ2-3	TGTGCCAGCAGCCAGGACTGGCGGGGGTTCACAGATACGCAGTATTTT	CASSQDWRGFTDTQYF
TRBD1	TRBV24-1	-	TRBJ2-7	TGTGCCACCAGTGTCGGCAGGGGGTCCTACGAGCAGTACTTC	CATSVGRGSYEQYF
-	TRBV27	once	TRBJ1-3	TGTGCCAGCAGTTTAGAAAATTTAAAACGGTGCTCTGGAAACACCATATATTTT	CASSLENLKRCSGNTIYF
-	TRBV10-3	-	TRBJ2-7	TGTGCCATCAGCGGGGGTGGTCTCGACGAGCAGTACTTC	CAISGGGLDEQYF
-	TRBV5-1	-	TRBJ2-6	TGCGCCAGCAGCAGAACAGAAAGTGGGGCCAACGTCCTGACTTTC	CASSRTESGANVLTF
-	TRBV24-1	-	TRBJ2-2	TGTGCCACCAGGGGCCAGAACACCGGGGAGCTGTTTTTT	CATRGQNTGELFF
TRBD1	TRBV4-3	-	TRBJ1-1	TGCGCCAGCAGCCAAGAAGGGACAGGGGGCATGGAAGCTTTCTTT	CASSQEGTGGMEAFF
TRBD1	TRBV5-6	-	TRBJ1-6	TGTGCCAGCAGCGGTGGGACAGGGGATAATTCACCCCTCCACTTT	CASSGGTGDNSPLHF
TRBD1	TRBV11-3	-	TRBJ2-4	TGTGCCAGCAGCTTAGAACAGGGGGCCGTTAACCTAGCCAAAAACATTCAGTACTTC	CASSLEQGAVNLAKNIQYF
-	TRBV16	-	TRBJ2-4	TGTGCCAGCAGCCCCCGCTCCCAGGGCATTCAGTACTTC	CASSPRSQGIQYF
-	TRBV5-1	once	TRBJ2-1	TGCGCCAGCAGGTTTAGTCAGGCCCCACTTAGCTCCTACAATGAGCAGTTCTTC	CASRFSQAPLSSYNEQFF
TRBD1	TRBV2	-	TRBJ1-4	TGTGCCAGCAGGCCACAGGGGGCTGAAAATGAAAAACTGTTTTTT	CASRPQGAENEKLFF
TRBD1	TRBV5-1	-	TRBJ2-7	TGCGCCAGCAGCTTGGCGGGGACAGGGACCGGCGAGCAGTACTTC	CASSLAGTGTGEQYF
-	TRBV4-1	-	TRBJ2-5	TGCGCCAGCAGCTCGATTGGACGGACAGTAAAAGAGACCCAGTACTTC	CASSSIGRTVKETQYF
-	TRBV7-2	-	TRBJ1-4	TGTGCCAGCAGCTCGCGCTACGGGGAAGTTGGAAATGAAAAACTGTTTTTT	CASSSRYGEVGNEKLFF
-	TRBV7-9	-	TRBJ2-5	TGTGCCAGCAGCTTATCTTCGGGAATTGAGACCCAGTACTTC	CASSLSSGIETQYF
-	TRBV5-8	-	TRBJ2-3	TGTGCCAGCAGCTTGGGGGAGATCACAGATACGCAGTATTTT	CASSLGEITDTQYF